This T cell receptor beta chain was found in a study of blood T cell repertoires in COVID-19. Study-wide context: The United States, Italy and Spain provided the acute and convalescent COVID-19 samples. Sources were T cells, B-cell-depleted T cells, or PBMCs; the material itself was cDNA or gDNA.

This CDR3 contains 14 residues. Germline trimming cut 6 bases from V and 2 bases from J; bases unmatched to any gene: 3. Per germline, CDR1 LNHDA and CDR2 SQIVND (reference sequence). In the authors' workflow: Reference gene primer amplification gave estimated nucleated cell counts. The assay was immunoSEQ multiplex PCR, and TCRdb's table has in-frame clones only and misses some. Clone size and the V and J calls come from that table; the DNA yielded D and trimming. The sample yields over 200,000 clones, about 83% seen once. The source is a woman aged 45-65 years with active or convalescent COVID-19. The V call is TRBV19, the J call TRBJ2-1; TRBD1 matches 8 bases. Sequencing used peripheral blood. CDR3: CASRQGDPYNEQFF. The CDR3 DNA follows: TGTGCCAGTAGACAGGGGGATCCCTACAATGAGCAGTTCTTC.